This T cell receptor beta chain was sequenced in a study of T cell responses to AZD1222 COVID-19 vaccine. Produced via immunoSEQ multiplex PCR; TCRdb's table is partial and in-frame only. The sample holds around 140,000 clones, roughly nine tenths seen once. Trimming left V 4 bases short and J 2 bases short, with 15 bases between. Germline assignment: CDR1 SGHNT and CDR2 YENEEA. The CDR3 length is 15 residues. Both about-4-week and about-12-week second-dose recipients were combined. Overall study findings and caveats: Mostly white British, mostly female donors; authors suggested clonal diversity may be underestimated.

This clone was seen just once. As yet, its antigen is unknown. Sequencing was performed on peripheral blood, taken 28 days after the second AZD1222 dose. The V gene is TRBV11-3, the J gene TRBJ2-7; D is perhaps TRBD2 (6 bases). This TCR came from an adult who received the AZD1222 COVID-19 vaccine. CDR3 residues: CASSSSGTQAYEQYF. Here the CDR3 DNA reads TGTGCCAGCAGCTCCAGTGGGACTCAGGCCTACGAGCAGTACTTC. Drawing the rest from reference TRBV11-3 and TRBJ2-7, the complete variable domain is EAGVVQSPRYKIIEKKQPVAFWCNPISGHNTLYWYLQNLGQGPELLIRYENEEAVDDSQLPKDRFSAERLKGVDSTLKIQPAELGDSAVYLCASSSSGTQAYEQYFGPGTRLTVT.